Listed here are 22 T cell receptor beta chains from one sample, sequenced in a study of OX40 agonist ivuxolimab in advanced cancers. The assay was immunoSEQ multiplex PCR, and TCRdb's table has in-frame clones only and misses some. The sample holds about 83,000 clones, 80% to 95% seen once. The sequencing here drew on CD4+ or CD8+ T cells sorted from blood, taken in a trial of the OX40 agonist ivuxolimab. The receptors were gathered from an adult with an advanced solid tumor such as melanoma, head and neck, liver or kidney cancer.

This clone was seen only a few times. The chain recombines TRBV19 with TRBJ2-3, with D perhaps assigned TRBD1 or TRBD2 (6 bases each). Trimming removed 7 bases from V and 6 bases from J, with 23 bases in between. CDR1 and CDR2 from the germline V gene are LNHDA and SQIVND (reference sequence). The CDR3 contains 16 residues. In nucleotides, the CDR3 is TGTGCCAGTAACTTTGGCAGGGGAGGCCTAGGGGATACGCAGTATTTT. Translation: CASNFGRGGLGDTQYF. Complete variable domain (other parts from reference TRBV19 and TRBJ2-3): DGGITQSPKYLFRKEGQNVTLSCEQNLNHDAMYWYRQDPGQGLRLIYYSQIVNDFQKGDIAEGYSVSREKKESFPLTVTSAQKNPTAFYLCASNFGRGGLGDTQYFGPGTRLTVL.

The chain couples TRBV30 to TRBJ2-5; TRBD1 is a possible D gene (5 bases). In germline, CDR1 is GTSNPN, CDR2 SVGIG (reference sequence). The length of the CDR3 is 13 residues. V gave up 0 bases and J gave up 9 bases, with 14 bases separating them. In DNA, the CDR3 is TGTGCCTGGAGTGTAGGTTCAGAAGGGGCCCAGTACTTC. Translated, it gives CAWSVGSEGAQYF.

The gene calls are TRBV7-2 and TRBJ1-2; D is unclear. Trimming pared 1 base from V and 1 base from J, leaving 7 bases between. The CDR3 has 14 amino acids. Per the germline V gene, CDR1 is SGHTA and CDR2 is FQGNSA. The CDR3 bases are TGTGCCAGCAGCTTAGGGAAGGGTAACTATGGCTACACCTTC. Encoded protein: CASSLGKGNYGYTF.

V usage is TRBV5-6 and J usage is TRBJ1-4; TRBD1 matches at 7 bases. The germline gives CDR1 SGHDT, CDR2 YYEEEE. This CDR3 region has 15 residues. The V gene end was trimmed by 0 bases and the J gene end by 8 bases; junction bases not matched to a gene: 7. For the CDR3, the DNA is TGTGCCAGCAGCTTGGTTGGCGACAGGGCGGAAAAACTGTTTTTT. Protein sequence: CASSLVGDRAEKLFF.

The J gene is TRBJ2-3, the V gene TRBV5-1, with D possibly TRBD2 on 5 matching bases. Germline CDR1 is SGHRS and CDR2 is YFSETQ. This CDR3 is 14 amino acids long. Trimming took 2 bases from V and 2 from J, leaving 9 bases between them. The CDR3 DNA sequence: TGCGCCAGCAGCTTCGTCGGGGACACAGATACGCAGTATTTT. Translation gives CASSFVGDTDTQYF.

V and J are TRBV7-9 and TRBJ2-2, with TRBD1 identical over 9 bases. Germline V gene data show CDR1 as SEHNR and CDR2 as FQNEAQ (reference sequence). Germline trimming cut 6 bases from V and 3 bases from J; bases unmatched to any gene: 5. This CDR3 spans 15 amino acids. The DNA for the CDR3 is TGTGCCAGCAGTGGACAGGGGTATGACACCGGGGAGCTGTTTTTT. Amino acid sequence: CASSGQGYDTGELFF.

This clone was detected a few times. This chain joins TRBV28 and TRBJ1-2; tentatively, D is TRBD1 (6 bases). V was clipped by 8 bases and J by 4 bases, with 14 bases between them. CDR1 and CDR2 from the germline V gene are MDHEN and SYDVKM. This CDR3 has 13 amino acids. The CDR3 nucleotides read TGTGCCAGCGGAGGGGGGATAGGCTATGGCTACACCTTC. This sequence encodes CASGGGIGYGYTF.

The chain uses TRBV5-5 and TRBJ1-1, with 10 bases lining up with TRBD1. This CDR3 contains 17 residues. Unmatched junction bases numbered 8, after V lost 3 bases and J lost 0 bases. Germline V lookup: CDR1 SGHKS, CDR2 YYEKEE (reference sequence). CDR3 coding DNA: TGTGCCAGCAGCTCTCGGACAGGGGGTTCAATGAACACTGAAGCTTTCTTT. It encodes CASSSRTGGSMNTEAFF.

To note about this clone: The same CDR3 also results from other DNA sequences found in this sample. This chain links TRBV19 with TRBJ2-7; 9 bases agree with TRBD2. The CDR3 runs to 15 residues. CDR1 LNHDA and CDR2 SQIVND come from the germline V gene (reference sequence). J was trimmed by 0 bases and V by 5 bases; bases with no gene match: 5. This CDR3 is CASSSLAGSSYEQYF. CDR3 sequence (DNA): TGTGCCAGTAGTTCCCTAGCGGGAAGCTCCTACGAGCAGTACTTC.

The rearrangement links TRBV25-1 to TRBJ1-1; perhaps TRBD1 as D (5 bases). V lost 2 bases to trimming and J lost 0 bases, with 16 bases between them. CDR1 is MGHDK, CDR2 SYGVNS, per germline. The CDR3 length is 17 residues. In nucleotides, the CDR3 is TGTGCCAGCAGTGAACCCTCTCCGACAGATATGAACACTGAAGCTTTCTTT. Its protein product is CASSEPSPTDMNTEAFF. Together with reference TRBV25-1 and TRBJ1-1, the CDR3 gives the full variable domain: EADIYQTPRYLVIGTGKKITLECSQTMGHDKMYWYQQDPGMELHLIHYSYGVNSTEKGDLSSESTVSRIRTEHFPLTLESARPSHTSQYLCASSEPSPTDMNTEAFFGQGTRLTVV.

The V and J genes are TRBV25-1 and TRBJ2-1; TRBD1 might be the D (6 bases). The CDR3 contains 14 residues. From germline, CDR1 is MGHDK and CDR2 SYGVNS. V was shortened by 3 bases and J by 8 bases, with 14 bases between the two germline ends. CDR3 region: CASSEDREMHEQFF. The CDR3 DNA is TGTGCCAGCAGTGAGGACAGAGAGATGCATGAGCAGTTCTTC.

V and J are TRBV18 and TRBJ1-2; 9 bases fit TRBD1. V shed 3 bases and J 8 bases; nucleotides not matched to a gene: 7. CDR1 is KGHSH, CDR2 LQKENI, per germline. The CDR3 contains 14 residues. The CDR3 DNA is TGTGCCAGCTCACCCCCCGGGACAGGGCAGGGCTACACCTTC. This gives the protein CASSPPGTGQGYTF.

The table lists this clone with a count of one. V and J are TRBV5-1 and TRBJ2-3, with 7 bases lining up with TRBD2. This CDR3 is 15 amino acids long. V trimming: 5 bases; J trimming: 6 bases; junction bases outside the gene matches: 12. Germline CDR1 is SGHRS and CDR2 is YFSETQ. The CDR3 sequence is CASRASGTGGDTQYF. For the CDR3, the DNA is TGCGCCAGCAGGGCTAGCGGCACAGGTGGGGATACGCAGTATTTT.

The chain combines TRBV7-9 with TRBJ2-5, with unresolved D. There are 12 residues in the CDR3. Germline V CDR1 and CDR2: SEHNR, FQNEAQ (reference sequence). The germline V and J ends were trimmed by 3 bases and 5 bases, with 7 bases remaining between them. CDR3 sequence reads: CASSFDGETQYF. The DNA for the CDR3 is TGTGCCAGCAGCTTCGATGGGGAGACCCAGTACTTC.

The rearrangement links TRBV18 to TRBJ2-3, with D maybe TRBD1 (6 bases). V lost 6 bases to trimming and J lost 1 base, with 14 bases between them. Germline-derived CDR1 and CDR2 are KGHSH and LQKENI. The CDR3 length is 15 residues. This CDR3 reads CASSQDRLRTDTQYF. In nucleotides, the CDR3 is TGTGCCAGCTCTCAAGACAGGCTTCGCACAGATACGCAGTATTTT.

The CDR3 region is CASSLGLEGGRTTEAFF. CDR3 DNA sequence: TGCGCCAGCAGCTTGGGGCTAGAGGGGGGTAGGACCACTGAAGCTTTCTTT. This sequence joins TRBV5-1 and TRBJ1-1; D possibly corresponds to TRBD1 (6 bases). The length of the CDR3 is 17 residues. In germline, CDR1 is SGHRS, CDR2 YFSETQ. V lost 0 bases and J 4 bases, leaving 19 bases between the germline ends. The whole variable domain, remainder taken from reference TRBV5-1 and TRBJ1-1, is KAGVTQTPRYLIKTRGQQVTLSCSPISGHRSVSWYQQTPGQGLQFLFEYFSETQRNKGNFPGRFSGRQFSNSRSEMNVSTLELGDSALYLCASSLGLEGGRTTEAFFGQGTRLTVV.

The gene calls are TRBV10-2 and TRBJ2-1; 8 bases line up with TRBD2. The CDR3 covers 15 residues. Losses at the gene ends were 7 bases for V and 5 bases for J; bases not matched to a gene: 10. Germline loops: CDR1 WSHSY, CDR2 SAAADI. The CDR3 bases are TGCGCCAGCACCAGGACGGGAGGGAGAAACAATGAGCAGTTCTTC. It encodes CASTRTGGRNNEQFF.

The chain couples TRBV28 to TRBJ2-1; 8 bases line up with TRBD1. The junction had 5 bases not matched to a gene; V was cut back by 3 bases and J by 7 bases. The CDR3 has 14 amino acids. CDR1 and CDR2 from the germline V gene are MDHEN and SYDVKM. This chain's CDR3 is CASSFRTGPNEQFF. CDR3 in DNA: TGTGCCAGCAGTTTTCGGACAGGGCCGAATGAGCAGTTCTTC. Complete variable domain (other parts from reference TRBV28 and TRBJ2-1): DVKVTQSSRYLVKRTGEKVFLECVQDMDHENMFWYRQDPGLGLRLIYFSYDVKMKEKGDIPEGYSVSREKKERFSLILESASTNQTSMYLCASSFRTGPNEQFFGPGTRLTVL.

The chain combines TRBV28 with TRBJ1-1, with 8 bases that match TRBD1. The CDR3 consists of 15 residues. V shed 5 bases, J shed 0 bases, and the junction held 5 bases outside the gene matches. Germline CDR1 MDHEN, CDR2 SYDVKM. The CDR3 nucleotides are TGTGCCAGCAGTCCTCCGACAGGGGTGAACACTGAAGCTTTCTTT. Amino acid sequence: CASSPPTGVNTEAFF.

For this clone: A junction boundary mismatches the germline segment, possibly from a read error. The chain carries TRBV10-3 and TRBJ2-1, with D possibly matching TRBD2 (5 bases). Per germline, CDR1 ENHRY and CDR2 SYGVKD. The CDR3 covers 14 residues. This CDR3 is CVISDLVGLDEQFF. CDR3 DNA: TGTGTCATCAGTGACTTGGTAGGACTCGATGAGCAGTTCTTC.

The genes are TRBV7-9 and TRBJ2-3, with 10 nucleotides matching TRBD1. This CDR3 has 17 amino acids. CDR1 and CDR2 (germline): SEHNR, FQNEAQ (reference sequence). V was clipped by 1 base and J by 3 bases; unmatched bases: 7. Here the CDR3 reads CASSLEGTGARTDTQYF. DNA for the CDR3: TGTGCCAGCAGCTTAGAGGGGACAGGGGCTCGGACAGATACGCAGTATTTT.

The CDR3 DNA sequence: TGTGCCATCACGGAGCGGGAGGTAGGCGATGAGCAGTTCTTC. Encoded protein: CAITEREVGDEQFF. The genes are TRBV10-3 and TRBJ2-1; 9 bases map to TRBD2. This CDR3 has 14 residues. J was trimmed by 8 bases and V by 7 bases; bases with no gene match: 9. CDR1 ENHRY and CDR2 SYGVKD come from the germline V gene.